This TCR beta chain originates from a study of CD8+CD57+ T cells in acquired aplastic anemia. As for the study in general: Sorted CD4+ and CD8+ cells gave an average of roughly 3.3 ug of DNA. There were approximately 9.9 million reads, on average, for CD4+ cells from healthy donors. Study-wide points: Researchers report that fewer than 35 CD8+ CDR3 sequences appeared in both patients and controls. For CD8+ Simpson's diversity, patients and controls showed no significant difference.

Germline CDR1 is SGHTA and CDR2 is FQGNSA. Germline trimming cut 8 bases from V and 3 bases from J; bases unmatched to any gene: 11. The CDR3 is 15 residues long. This clonotype has a single count. What it recognizes is unknown. TCR beta VDJ combinations and CDR3 sequences were profiled from genomic DNA. TCRdb used MiXCR to reprocess the reads, holding one entry per CDR3 protein. This table has around 230,000 distinct CDR3 sequences, roughly 55% appearing once. The source material was sorted CD4+, CD8+, or CD8+CD57+ T cells (not recorded which) from PBMCs. V usage is TRBV7-2 and J usage is TRBJ1-1, with 8 positions matching TRBD1. The clonotype originates from a human donor in good health. The CDR3 loop reads CASGLVWTGHTEAFF. For the CDR3, the DNA is TGTGCCAGCGGCCTAGTCTGGACAGGGCACACTGAAGCTTTCTTT.